The 32 T cell receptor beta chains presented below share a single source sample, sequenced in a study of metastatic and nonmetastatic thyroid tumors. Before thyroid surgery, none of the patients had received any treatment. TCRdb reprocessed the PCR reads via MiXCR. The sample contains 20,000 to 25,000 clones, around 16% of which appear only once. Sequencing used blood. These receptors were obtained from a female donor with papillary thyroid cancer or a benign thyroid nodule (not recorded which). Some clones in this sample may be carry-over from other donors' samples.

This clone occurred many times. The V call is TRBV11-2, the J call TRBJ2-3; D call uncertain. Trimming took off 5 bases at V and 2 bases at J, with 8 bases between the two ends. Germline lookup yields CDR1 SGHAT and CDR2 FQNNGV. The CDR3 contains 13 residues. Written as DNA, the CDR3 is TGTGCCAGCAGCCACGAACCCACAGATACGCAGTATTTT. The encoded protein is CASSHEPTDTQYF.

The chain links TRBV11-3 to TRBJ1-2, with 8 bases lining up with TRBD1. There are 13 residues in the CDR3. Germline assignment: CDR1 SGHNT and CDR2 YENEEA. The ends lost 8 bases at V and 4 bases at J; junction bases unmatched: 6. The DNA for the CDR3 is TGTGCCAGCCGTGGACAGGGCTCCTATGGCTACACCTTC. This gives the protein CASRGQGSYGYTF.

This rearrangement joins TRBV13 to TRBJ1-1; TRBD1 might be the D (5 bases). The germline V gene has CDR1 PRHDT and CDR2 FYEKMQ (reference sequence). There are 16 residues in the CDR3. With 3 bases removed from V and 1 base from J, the gap between germline ends came to 15 bases. The CDR3 nucleotides read TGTGCCAGCAGCTTTGCCGGGGCAGGGTCGAACACTGAAGCTTTCTTT. Translating gives CASSFAGAGSNTEAFF. Variable domain in full (rest from reference TRBV13 and TRBJ1-1): AAGVIQSPRHLIKEKRETATLKCYPIPRHDTVYWYQQGPGQDPQFLISFYEKMQSDKGSIPDRFSAQQFSDYHSELNMSSLELGDSALYFCASSFAGAGSNTEAFFGQGTRLTVV.

This clone has at least ten counts. Being one base from a much bigger clone, this may be a read error. In the same sample, other DNA sequences code for this CDR3. The chain employs TRBV2 and TRBJ2-2; possibly TRBD2 for D (5 bases). The germline V gene has CDR1 SNHLY and CDR2 FYNNEI. The CDR3 consists of 15 residues. V shed 5 bases and J shed 6 bases, with 16 bases lying between them. This chain's CDR3 is CASSLQRGLPGELFF. Here the CDR3 DNA reads TGTGCCAGCAGTCTCCAAAGAGGACTCCCCGGGGAGCTGTTTTTT.

This clone came up many times. The chain has TRBV6-2 or TRBV6-3 and TRBJ2-3; 10 bases line up with TRBD2. The V gene's germline CDR1 is MNHEY and CDR2 SVGEGT. After removal of 3 bases from V and 5 bases from J, the junction contained 14 bases not matched to a gene. CDR3 length equals 18 residues. The CDR3 bases are TGTGCCAGCAGTTATGTTCGACTAGCGGGCCTTCGGAGAGATACGCAGTATTTT. This gives the protein CASSYVRLAGLRRDTQYF.

The sample holds many counts of this clone. A read error may be the cause here, since a much bigger clone is one base away. The chain recombines TRBV6-2 or TRBV6-3 with TRBJ2-2; 10 bases map to TRBD1. In germline, CDR1 is MNHEY, CDR2 SVGEGT. The CDR3 is 21 amino acids. Losses at the gene ends were 0 bases for V and 1 base for J; bases not matched to a gene: 14. CDR3 bases: TGTGCCAGCAGTTACTCGGAGGGCGACAGGGGGCCGTGGGGGAACACCGGGGAGCTGTTTTTT. Translation: CASSYSEGDRGPWGNTGELFF.

By sample share, this clone is medium-sized. V usage is TRBV4-1 and J usage is TRBJ1-4; D possibly corresponds to TRBD1 (5 bases). Germline V gene lookup returns CDR1 MGHRA and CDR2 YSYEKL. Trimming pared 3 bases from V and 8 bases from J, leaving 16 bases between. The length of the CDR3 is 15 residues. The CDR3 region is CASSHPGGPMEKLFF. The DNA for the CDR3 is TGCGCCAGCAGCCACCCGGGGGGACCTATGGAAAAACTGTTTTTT.

This clone has a handful of counts. This chain joins TRBV12-3 or TRBV12-4 and TRBJ2-7; 7 bases line up with TRBD1. Trimming cost V 5 bases and J 4 bases; bases outside gene matches: 17. The CDR3 covers 17 residues. DNA of the CDR3: TGTGCCAGCAGTGTAAGACAGGGCCTATCAAGGTCGTACGAGCAGTACTTC. This encodes CASSVRQGLSRSYEQYF.

Ten or more counts support this clone. The CDR3 spells CASSLEGAGPSYEQYF. The DNA for the CDR3 is TGTGCCAGCAGCTTAGAAGGTGCAGGCCCATCCTACGAGCAGTACTTC. The chain employs TRBV11-1 and TRBJ2-7; D unclear. Germline CDR1 and CDR2: SGHAT and FQDESV (reference sequence). CDR3 length: 16 amino acids. The V end lost 1 base, the J end lost 1 base, and 14 bases lay between the germline ends.

This clone was seen ten or more times. The J gene is TRBJ1-2, the V gene TRBV27; 7 bases fit TRBD1. V gave up 4 bases and J gave up 4 bases; unmatched junction bases: 9. The germline V gene encodes CDR1 MNHEY and CDR2 SMNVEV (reference sequence). The length of the CDR3 is 15 residues. The CDR3 sequence: CASSSRQGALYGYTF. The DNA for the CDR3 is TGTGCCAGCAGTTCCCGACAGGGTGCCCTCTATGGCTACACCTTC.

There are many counts of this clone. V gene TRBV3-1 combines with J gene TRBJ2-7, with no clear D. V shed 3 bases and J shed 3 bases, with 6 bases lying between them. Germline assignment: CDR1 LGHDT and CDR2 YNNKEL (reference sequence). The CDR3 extends over 12 amino acids. The CDR3 DNA reads as TGTGCCAGCAGCCAGACCCGCTACGAGCAGTACTTC. This sequence encodes CASSQTRYEQYF.

As to this clone: A much larger clonotype is one base distant, so this may be a read error. The CDR3 ends on some other residue instead of the conserved phenylalanine or tryptophan, so this is likely a read error. The rearrangement links TRBV29-1 to TRBJ2-7; 7 bases align to TRBD2. CDR3 length equals 14 residues. CDR1 is SQVTM, CDR2 ANQGSEA, per germline. J was trimmed by 6 bases and V by 6 bases; bases with no gene match: 14. The CDR3: CSVDTGTINGEQYL. CDR3 in DNA: TGCAGCGTCGACACCGGGACTATTAACGGCGAGCAGTACCTC.

This clone was observed at least ten times. This rearrangement joins TRBV6-2 or TRBV6-3 to TRBJ2-7; 7 nucleotides agree with TRBD2. The ends lost 2 bases at V and 4 bases at J; junction bases unmatched: 11. This CDR3 comprises 16 residues. Germline CDR1 and CDR2: MNHEY and SVGEGT. CDR3 amino acids: CASSYGAVRRGYEQYF. The CDR3 DNA sequence: TGTGCCAGCAGTTACGGGGCGGTTCGGCGGGGGTACGAGCAGTACTTC.

Many counts were recorded for this clone. The chain recombines TRBV6-1 with TRBJ1-2; 8 bases agree with TRBD1. CDR1 MNHNS and CDR2 SASEGT come from the germline V gene. V lost 6 bases to trimming and J lost 3 bases; unmatched junction nucleotides: 3. The CDR3 extends over 13 amino acids. CDR3 residues: CASRSTGDYGYTF. The CDR3 DNA follows: TGTGCCAGCAGATCGACAGGGGACTATGGCTACACCTTC.

This clone was seen at least ten times. In DNA, the CDR3 is TGTGCCAGCGTGGGGTGGGGGGCAGGCTACGAGCAGTACTTC. Its protein product is CASVGWGAGYEQYF. The rearrangement links TRBV28 to TRBJ2-7; possibly TRBD1 or TRBD2 for D (6 bases each). Trimming left V 8 bases short and J 3 bases short, with 17 bases between. This CDR3 region has 14 residues. Germline CDR1 is MDHEN and CDR2 is SYDVKM. Full variable domain (rest looked up from reference TRBV28 and TRBJ2-7): DVKVTQSSRYLVKRTGEKVFLECVQDMDHENMFWYRQDPGLGLRLIYFSYDVKMKEKGDIPEGYSVSREKKERFSLILESASTNQTSMYLCASVGWGAGYEQYFGPGTRLTVT.

This clone was counted a few times. The J gene is TRBJ2-2, the V gene TRBV6-1, with D possibly being TRBD2 (6 bases). V was shortened by 6 bases and J by 7 bases, with 12 bases between the two germline ends. Germline V gene sequence: CDR1 MNHNS, CDR2 SASEGT. This CDR3 spans 13 amino acids. The CDR3 nucleotides read TGTGCCAGCAGCCGCAAGACTAGCGGGGAGCTGTTTTTT. The encoded protein is CASSRKTSGELFF.

This chain joins TRBV20-1 and TRBJ2-7, with D possibly called TRBD1 or TRBD2 (7 bases each). V was shortened by 6 bases and J by 6 bases, with 15 bases between the two germline ends. The CDR3 covers 12 residues. Germline values: CDR1 DFQATT, CDR2 SNEGSKA (reference sequence). The CDR3 sequence: CSADREGGEQYF. The CDR3 region has the DNA TGCAGTGCCGACAGGGAGGGGGGCGAGCAGTACTTC.

As to this clone: This may be a read error, as it is one base from a much larger clone. Other nucleotide sequences from this sample produce the same CDR3. This chain joins TRBV3-1 and TRBJ2-5; D gene uncertain. Germline V gives CDR1 LGHDT, CDR2 YNNKEL (reference sequence). This CDR3 comprises 15 residues. The DNA for the CDR3 is TGTGCCAGCAGCCAAGATCTTCAGGTCCGAAAGACTCAGTACTTC. Residues: CASSQDLQVRKTQYF.

This clone was recorded many times. The rearrangement uses TRBV27 and TRBJ1-6; D call uncertain. In germline, CDR1 is MNHEY, CDR2 SMNVEV (reference sequence). The CDR3 extends over 19 amino acids. Deletions cut 1 base from V and 4 bases from J, with 20 bases between. The CDR3 region has the DNA TGTGCCAGCAGTTTATTCGGTAACACCCGAAGGACGTATAATTCACCCCTCCACTTT. Protein: CASSLFGNTRRTYNSPLHF.

This clone was seen at least ten times. The gene calls are TRBV2 and TRBJ2-1; 9 bases are a match to TRBD2. V dropped 6 bases and J dropped 7; count of bases not matched to a gene: 1. The V gene's germline CDR1 is SNHLY and CDR2 FYNNEI. The CDR3 runs to 12 residues. Here the CDR3 reads CASRGLANEQFF. CDR3 coding DNA: TGTGCCAGCAGGGGACTAGCTAATGAGCAGTTCTTC.

DNA of the CDR3: TGTGCCAGCAGTCGCGGGATCGATACGCAGTATTTT. Protein: CASSRGIDTQYF. This rearrangement joins TRBV6-1 to TRBJ2-3; D is perhaps TRBD2 (6 bases). The V end lost 5 bases, the J end lost 6 bases, and 9 bases lay between the germline ends. The CDR3 extends over 12 amino acids. CDR1 MNHNS and CDR2 SASEGT come from the germline V gene.

This clone came up many times. The junction does not match germline at one end; this may be a read error. This same CDR3 is encoded by further DNA sequences in the sample. The chain links TRBV7-3 to TRBJ2-3, with 9 nucleotides matching TRBD2. This CDR3 is 16 amino acids long. Germline lookup yields CDR1 SGHTA and CDR2 FQGTGA. The CDR3 DNA follows: TGCGCCAGCAGCTTAGGGGCGGGGGGGCCCACAGATACGCAGTATTTT. Its protein product is CASSLGAGGPTDTQYF.

Ten or more counts support this clone. V is TRBV28 and J is TRBJ2-7; D tentatively fits TRBD1 or TRBD2 (5 bases each). The CDR3 length is 15 residues. The germline CDR1 and CDR2 sequences are MDHEN and SYDVKM. V lost 5 bases and J 2 bases, leaving 16 bases between the germline ends. The CDR3 loop is CASSGRDGRPYEQYF. The CDR3, as DNA: TGTGCCAGCAGTGGTCGGGACGGAAGGCCCTACGAGCAGTACTTC.

This clone was observed many times. This chain links TRBV6-5 with TRBJ2-5; TRBD1 agrees at 9 bases. After removal of 2 bases from V and 4 bases from J, the junction contained 8 bases not matched to a gene. This CDR3 comprises 16 residues. Germline V gene lookup returns CDR1 MNHEY and CDR2 SVGAGI. In nucleotides, the CDR3 is TGTGCCAGCAGTTACCGCCGGGACAGGGTCAGAGAGACCCAGTACTTC. It yields the protein CASSYRRDRVRETQYF.

This clone was seen at least ten times. The rearrangement links TRBV9 to TRBJ1-1, with D unclear. This CDR3 has 15 amino acids. The germline CDR1 and CDR2 sequences are SGDLS and YYNGEE. V was cut by 0 bases and J by 0 bases, with 9 bases left in between. The CDR3 DNA reads as TGTGCCAGCAGCGTAGACCCGATTATGAACACTGAAGCTTTCTTT. It encodes CASSVDPIMNTEAFF.

This clone has ten or more counts. This chain links TRBV20-1 with TRBJ2-1; possible D gene TRBD2, 7 bases. V shed 3 bases and J shed 0 bases, with 12 bases lying between them. CDR1 and CDR2 from the germline V gene are DFQATT and SNEGSKA (reference sequence). The CDR3 is 15 residues long. CDR3 amino acids: CSARNRGASYNEQFF. DNA of the CDR3: TGCAGTGCTAGGAACCGGGGGGCCTCCTACAATGAGCAGTTCTTC.

Turning to this clone: With a much larger clone just one base away, this may be a read error. At the DNA level, this CDR3 is encoded by other sequences in the same sample as well. V gene TRBV29-1 combines with J gene TRBJ1-2, with 9 bases identical to TRBD1. Germline V gene lookup returns CDR1 SQVTM and CDR2 ANQGSEA. This CDR3 contains 12 residues. In DNA, the CDR3 is TGCAGCGTCGAAGGACAGGGGAGTGGCTACACCTTC. As protein: CSVEGQGSGYTF.

V and J are TRBV2 and TRBJ2-3; D uncertain. The CDR3 has 9 residues. Germline V CDR1 and CDR2: SNHLY, FYNNEI. With 11 bases removed from V and 7 bases from J, the gap between germline ends came to 7 bases. CDR3 DNA sequence: TGTGCCCGTGGGTATACGCAGTATTTT. Encoded protein: CARGYTQYF.

This clone was seen at least ten times. CDR3 region: CASSSGRVTQYF. CDR3 nucleotide sequence: TGTGCCAGCAGTTCTGGGAGGGTTACGCAGTATTTT. The rearrangement links TRBV28 to TRBJ2-3, with TRBD2 matching over 7 bases. Germline V gives CDR1 MDHEN, CDR2 SYDVKM. V lost 4 bases and J lost 8; bases outside the gene matches: 3. The CDR3 has 12 residues.

The gene calls are TRBV20-1 and TRBJ2-1; D possibly corresponds to TRBD2 (5 bases). Trimming left V 2 bases short and J 3 bases short, with 11 bases between. Germline V lookup: CDR1 DFQATT, CDR2 SNEGSKA (reference sequence). This CDR3 is built from 14 residues. The CDR3 DNA is TGCAGTGCTAGAACTAGTTCAGACTACAATGAGCAGTTCTTC. It is translated as CSARTSSDYNEQFF.

The chain is built from TRBV7-2 and TRBJ2-7, with TRBD1 matching 8 bases. Germline lookup yields CDR1 SGHTA and CDR2 FQGNSA. This CDR3 contains 15 residues. J gave up 1 base and V 4 bases, and 6 bases lay outside the gene matches. The CDR3, as DNA: TGTGCCAGCAGCTACCGGGACAGGCTATCCTACGAGCAGTACTTC. Translating it yields CASSYRDRLSYEQYF.

This clone appeared many times. V is TRBV12-3 or TRBV12-4 and J is TRBJ1-2, with 10 bases lining up with TRBD1. This CDR3 is built from 13 residues. Trimming took 6 bases from V and 4 from J; bases not matched to a gene: 2. The CDR3 loop is CASRGQGRYGYTF. In DNA, the CDR3 is TGTGCCAGCAGGGGACAGGGGCGCTATGGCTACACCTTC.